This T cell receptor (beta chain) is from a study of T cell responses to AZD1222 COVID-19 vaccine. General study points: There were vaccine-associated CD4 TCRs across spike, dominant at 160-218 and 743-854. Nearly half of spike-specific TCRs reportedly go after variant regions that carry no mutations.

Generated by immunoSEQ multiplex PCR, the TCRdb table keeps only in-frame clones and is missing some. The sample includes roughly 180,000 clones, approximately 90% of them seen just once. In the case of this clone: Its antigen remains unknown.

Sequenced material: peripheral blood, taken on day 0 of AZD1222 vaccination. This TCR came from an adult in good health.

The chain's CDR3 is CASSYGTDNSPLHF. The CDR3 region has the DNA TGTGCCAGCAGTTACGGGACAGATAATTCACCCCTCCACTTT. The rearrangement links TRBV6-6 to TRBJ1-6; 7 nucleotides agree with TRBD1. Per the germline V gene, CDR1 is MNHNY and CDR2 is SVGAGI (reference sequence). CDR3 length: 14 amino acids. V shed 2 bases and J 5 bases; nucleotides not matched to a gene: 0.